Listed below are T cell receptor beta chains from one sample, sequenced in a study of T cell repertoires in cytomegalovirus infection. These TCRs are of unknown antigen specificity. TCRdb ran MiXCR on the reads and lists one entry per CDR3 protein. Of some 700,000 distinct CDR3 sequences in the sample, 30% to 40% are singletons; the top ten hold roughly 18%. The sample was cultured PBMCs, taken from culture after CMV antigen stimulation. The receptors were gathered from a human donor in good health (CMV status not recorded). Some clones in this sample may be carry-over from other donors' samples. Both conserved end residues are trimmed from each CDR3. The order of the fields is J gene, V gene, CDR3 protein.

>TRBJ2-5|TRBV9
ASSSSGGVEETQY
>TRBJ1-2|TRBV6-8
ASSYVGQGANGYT
>TRBJ2-1|TRBV5-1
ASSWSSGGPSSEQF
>TRBJ2-2|TRBV28
ASSFSLNTGELF
>TRBJ2-1|TRBV5-1
ASSLRTSGSPDEQF
>TRBJ2-1|TRBV7-6
ASSLDRPEQF
>TRBJ1-3|TRBV20-1
SARVGTGADTIY
>TRBJ2-3|TRBV10-2
ASSESRGLAGGLSTDTQY
>TRBJ1-1|TRBV6-1
ASRRGGKGSNTEAF
>TRBJ2-1|TRBV7-2
ASSLALDPLYEQF
>TRBJ2-1|TRBV6-1
ASSEAKLAGVGVSYNEQF
>TRBJ1-5|TRBV6-2/TRBV6-3
ASSGEGTGGRWPQH
>TRBJ2-3|TRBV7-2
ASSSPSNTQY
>TRBJ2-1|TRBV29-1
SIDNNEQF
>TRBJ2-7|TRBV7-2
ASRLGGGGAQGYEQY
>TRBJ2-1|TRBV5-1
ASSLGGGASQQF
>TRBJ1-1|TRBV6-2/TRBV6-3
ASSYVEGRTEAF
>TRBJ2-3|TRBV6-2/TRBV6-3
ASRAGGVDTLY
>TRBJ2-2|TRBV11-1
ASSLARDYTGELF
>TRBJ2-3|TRBV28
ASSLERLAGPEPDTQY
>TRBJ2-3|TRBV7-2
ASSFRDLDTQY
>TRBJ2-1|TRBV6-1
ASSFTPGGIYNEQF
>TRBJ2-7|TRBV11-2
ASTTDLAGAYYEQY
>TRBJ1-5|TRBV6-1
ASSYNPSNQPQH
>TRBJ2-2|TRBV7-2
ASSPYTSGPGELF